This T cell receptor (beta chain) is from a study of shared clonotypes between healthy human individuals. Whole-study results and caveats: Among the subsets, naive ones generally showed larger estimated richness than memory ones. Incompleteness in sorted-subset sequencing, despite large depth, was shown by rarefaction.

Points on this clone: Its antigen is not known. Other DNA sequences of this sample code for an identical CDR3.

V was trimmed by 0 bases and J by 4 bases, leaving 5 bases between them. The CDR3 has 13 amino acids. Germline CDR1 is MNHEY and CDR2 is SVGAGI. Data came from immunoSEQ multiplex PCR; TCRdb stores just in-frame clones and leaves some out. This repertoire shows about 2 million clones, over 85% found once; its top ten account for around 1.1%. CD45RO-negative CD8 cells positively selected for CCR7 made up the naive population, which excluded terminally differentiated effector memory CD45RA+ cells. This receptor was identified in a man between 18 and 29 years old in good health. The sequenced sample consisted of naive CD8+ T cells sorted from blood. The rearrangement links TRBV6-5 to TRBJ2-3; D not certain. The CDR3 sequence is CASSYSSPDTQYF. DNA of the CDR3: TGTGCCAGCAGTTACTCGTCCCCAGATACGCAGTATTTT.